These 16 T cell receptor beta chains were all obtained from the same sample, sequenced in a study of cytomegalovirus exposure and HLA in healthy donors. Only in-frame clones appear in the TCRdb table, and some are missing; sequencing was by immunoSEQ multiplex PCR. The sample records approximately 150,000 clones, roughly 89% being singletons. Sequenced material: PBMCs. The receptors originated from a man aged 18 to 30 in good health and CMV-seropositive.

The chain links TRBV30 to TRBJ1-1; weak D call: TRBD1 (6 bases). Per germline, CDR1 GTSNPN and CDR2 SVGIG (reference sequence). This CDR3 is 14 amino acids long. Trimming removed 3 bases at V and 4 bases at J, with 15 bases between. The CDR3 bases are TGTGCCTGGAGGGGGGCGCTTTCTAGCACTGAAGCTTTCTTT. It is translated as CAWRGALSSTEAFF.

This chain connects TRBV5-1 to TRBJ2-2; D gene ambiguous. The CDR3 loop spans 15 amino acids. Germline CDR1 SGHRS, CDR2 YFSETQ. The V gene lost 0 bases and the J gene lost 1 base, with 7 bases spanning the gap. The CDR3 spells CASSLVAVNTGELFF. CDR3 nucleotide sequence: TGCGCCAGCAGCTTGGTGGCAGTGAACACCGGGGAGCTGTTTTTT.

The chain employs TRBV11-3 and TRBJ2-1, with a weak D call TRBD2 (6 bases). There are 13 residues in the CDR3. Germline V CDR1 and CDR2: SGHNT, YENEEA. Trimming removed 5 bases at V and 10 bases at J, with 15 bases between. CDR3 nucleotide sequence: TGTGCCAGCAGCCGACTAGATGAAGGAGAGCAGTTCTTC. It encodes CASSRLDEGEQFF.

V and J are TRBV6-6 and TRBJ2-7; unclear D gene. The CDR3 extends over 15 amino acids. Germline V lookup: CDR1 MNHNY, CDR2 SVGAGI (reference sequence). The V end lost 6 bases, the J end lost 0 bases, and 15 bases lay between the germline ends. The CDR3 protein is CASSRMAQSSYEQYF. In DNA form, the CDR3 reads TGTGCCAGCAGCCGTATGGCCCAAAGCTCCTACGAGCAGTACTTC.

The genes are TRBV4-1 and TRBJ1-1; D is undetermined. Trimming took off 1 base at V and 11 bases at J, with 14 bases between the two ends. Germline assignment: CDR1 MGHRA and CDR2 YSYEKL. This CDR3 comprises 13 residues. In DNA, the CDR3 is TGCGCCAGCAGCCAAGGGGTAGGAGGGTCGGCTTTCTTT. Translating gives CASSQGVGGSAFF.

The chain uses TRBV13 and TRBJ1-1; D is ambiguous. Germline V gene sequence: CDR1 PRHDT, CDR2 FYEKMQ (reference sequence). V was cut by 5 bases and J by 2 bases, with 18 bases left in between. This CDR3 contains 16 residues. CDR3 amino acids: CASSPPGSSFNTEAFF. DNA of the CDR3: TGTGCCAGCAGCCCTCCGGGGTCTTCCTTTAACACTGAAGCTTTCTTT.

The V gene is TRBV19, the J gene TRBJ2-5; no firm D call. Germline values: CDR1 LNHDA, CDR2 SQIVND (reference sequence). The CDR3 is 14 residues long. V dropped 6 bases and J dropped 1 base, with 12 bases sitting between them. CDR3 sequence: CASSPLSSQETQYF. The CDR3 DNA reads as TGTGCCAGTAGCCCCCTTTCTTCCCAAGAGACCCAGTACTTC. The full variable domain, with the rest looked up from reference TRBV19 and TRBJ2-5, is DGGITQSPKYLFRKEGQNVTLSCEQNLNHDAMYWYRQDPGQGLRLIYYSQIVNDFQKGDIAEGYSVSREKKESFPLTVTSAQKNPTAFYLCASSPLSSQETQYFGPGTRLLVL.

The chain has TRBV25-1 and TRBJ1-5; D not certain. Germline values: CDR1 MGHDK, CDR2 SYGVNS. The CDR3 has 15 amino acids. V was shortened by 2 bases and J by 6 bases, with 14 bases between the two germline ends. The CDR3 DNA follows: TGTGCCAGCAGTGAAGAGGATGGGTTTGGTCAGCCCCAGCATTTT. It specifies CASSEEDGFGQPQHF.

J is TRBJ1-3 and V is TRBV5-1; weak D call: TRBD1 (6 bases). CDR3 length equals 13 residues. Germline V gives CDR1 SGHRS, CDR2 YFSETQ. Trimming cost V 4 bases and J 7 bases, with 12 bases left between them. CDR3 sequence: CASSRTVGNTIYF. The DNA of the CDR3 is TGCGCCAGCAGCAGGACAGTGGGCAACACCATATATTTT.

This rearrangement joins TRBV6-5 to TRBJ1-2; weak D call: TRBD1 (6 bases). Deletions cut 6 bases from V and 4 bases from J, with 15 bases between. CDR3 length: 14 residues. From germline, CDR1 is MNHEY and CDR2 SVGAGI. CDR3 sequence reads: CASRKGGYIYGYTF. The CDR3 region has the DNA TGTGCCAGCAGGAAAGGGGGATACATCTATGGCTACACCTTC.

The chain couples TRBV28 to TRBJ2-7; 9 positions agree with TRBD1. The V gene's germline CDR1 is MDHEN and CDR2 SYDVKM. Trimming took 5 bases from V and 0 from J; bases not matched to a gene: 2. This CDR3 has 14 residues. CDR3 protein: CASSGQGSSYEQYF. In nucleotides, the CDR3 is TGTGCCAGCAGTGGACAGGGGAGCTCCTACGAGCAGTACTTC. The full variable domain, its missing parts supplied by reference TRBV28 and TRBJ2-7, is DVKVTQSSRYLVKRTGEKVFLECVQDMDHENMFWYRQDPGLGLRLIYFSYDVKMKEKGDIPEGYSVSREKKERFSLILESASTNQTSMYLCASSGQGSSYEQYFGPGTRLTVT.

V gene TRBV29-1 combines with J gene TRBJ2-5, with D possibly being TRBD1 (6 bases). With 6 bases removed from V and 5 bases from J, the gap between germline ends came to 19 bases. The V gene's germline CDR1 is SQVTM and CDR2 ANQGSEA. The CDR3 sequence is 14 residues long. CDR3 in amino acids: CSVSGTPEEETQYF. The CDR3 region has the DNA TGCAGCGTCTCCGGGACACCTGAGGAGGAGACCCAGTACTTC.

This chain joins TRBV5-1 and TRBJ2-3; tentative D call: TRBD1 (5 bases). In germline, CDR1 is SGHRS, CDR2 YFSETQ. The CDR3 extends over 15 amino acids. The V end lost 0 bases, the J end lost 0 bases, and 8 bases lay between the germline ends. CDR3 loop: CASSLGQTSTDTQYF. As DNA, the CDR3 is TGCGCCAGCAGCTTGGGACAGACTAGCACAGATACGCAGTATTTT.

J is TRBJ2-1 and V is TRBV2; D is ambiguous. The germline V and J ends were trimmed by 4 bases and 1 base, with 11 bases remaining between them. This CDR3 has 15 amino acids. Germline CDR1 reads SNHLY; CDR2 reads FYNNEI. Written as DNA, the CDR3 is TGTGCCAGCAGTGTCTTAGCTGGGTCCTACAATGAGCAGTTCTTC. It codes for CASSVLAGSYNEQFF. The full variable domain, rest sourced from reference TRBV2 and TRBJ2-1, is EPEVTQTPSHQVTQMGQEVILRCVPISNHLYFYWYRQILGQKVEFLVSFYNNEISEKSEIFDDQFSVERPDGSNFTLKIRSTKLEDSAMYFCASSVLAGSYNEQFFGPGTRLTVL.

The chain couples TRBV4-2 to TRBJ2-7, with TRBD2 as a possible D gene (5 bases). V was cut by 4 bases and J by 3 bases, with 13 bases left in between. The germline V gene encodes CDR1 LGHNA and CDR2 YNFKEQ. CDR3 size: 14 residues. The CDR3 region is CASSPGGKGYEQYF. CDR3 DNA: TGTGCCAGCAGCCCCGGAGGCAAGGGCTACGAGCAGTACTTC.

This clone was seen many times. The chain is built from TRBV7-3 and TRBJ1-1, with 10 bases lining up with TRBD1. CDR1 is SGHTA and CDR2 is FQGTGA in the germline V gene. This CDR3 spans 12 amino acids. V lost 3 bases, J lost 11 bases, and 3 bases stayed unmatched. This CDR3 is CASSFGQGEAFF. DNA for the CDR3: TGTGCCAGCAGCTTCGGACAGGGGGAGGCTTTCTTT.